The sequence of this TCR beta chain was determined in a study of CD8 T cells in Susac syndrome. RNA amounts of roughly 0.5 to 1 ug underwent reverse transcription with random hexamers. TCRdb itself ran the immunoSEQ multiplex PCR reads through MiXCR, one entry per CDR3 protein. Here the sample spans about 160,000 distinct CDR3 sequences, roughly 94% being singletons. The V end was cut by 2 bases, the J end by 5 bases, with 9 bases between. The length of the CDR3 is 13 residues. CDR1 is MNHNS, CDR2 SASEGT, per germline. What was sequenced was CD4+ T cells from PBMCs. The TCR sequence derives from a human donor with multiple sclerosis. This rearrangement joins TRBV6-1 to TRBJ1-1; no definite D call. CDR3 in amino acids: CASSEWLGTEAFF. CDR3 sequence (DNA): TGTGCCAGCAGTGAATGGTTAGGGACTGAAGCTTTCTTT.